This T cell receptor (beta chain) stems from a study of CD8+CD57+ T cells in acquired aplastic anemia. About the study: Sorting CD4+ and CD8+ cells gave DNA averaging around 3 ug. For CD4+ cells, healthy donors had an average of approximately 10 million reads. General study results and limits: Levels of CD8+ Simpson's diversity were not significantly distinct in patients versus controls. The same twenty-nine CD8+ CDR3 sequences occurred in patients and in controls.

Template material for TCR beta VDJ and CDR3 profiling consisted of genomic DNA. TCRdb analysed the reads with MiXCR anew, one entry per CDR3 protein. The sample gives more than 150,000 distinct CDR3 sequences, approximately 45% of which show up once; approximately 2.9% is in the top ten. Regarding this clonotype: Its target is not known. With a much larger clone just one base away, this may be a read error.

V trimming: 6 bases; J trimming: 5 bases; junction bases outside the gene matches: 6. The CDR3 contains 15 residues. The chain links TRBV12-3 or TRBV12-4 to TRBJ2-3, with TRBD2 matching over 12 bases. This receptor was obtained from a human donor in good health. The sample consisted of sorted CD4+, CD8+, or CD8+CD57+ T cells (not recorded which) from PBMCs. This chain's CDR3 is CASRASGRALDTQYF. The CDR3 coding sequence is TGTGCCAGCAGAGCTAGCGGGAGGGCCCTAGATACGCAGTATTTT.